The sequence of this TCR beta chain was determined in a study of OX40 agonist ivuxolimab in advanced cancers. About the full investigation: The costimulatory receptor OX40 (CD134) was targeted by ivuxolimab, a fully human IgG2 agonistic monoclonal antibody. Intravenous ivuxolimab was administered to patients every 2 weeks at six dose levels: 0.01, 0.1, 0.3, 1.5, 3 and 10 mg/kg. Of the approximately 50 dose-escalation patients, hepatocellular carcinoma was present in approximately 20, melanoma in some 15, renal cell carcinoma in 9 and head and neck cancer in 9. A male proportion of 82.7% and a mean age of approximately 58 years, ranging from about 20 to 79, were recorded for the dose-escalation cohort. Prior anti-PD-1, anti-PD-L1 or anti-CTLA-4 therapy was permitted, and checkpoint inhibitors had been received by roughly two fifths of dose-escalation patients. Partial responses occurred in three dose-escalation patients, of whom one had hepatocellular carcinoma and two had cutaneous melanoma. Peripheral TCRbeta sequencing aimed to test whether ivuxolimab altered TCR sequence diversity and caused clonal T-cell expansion. The paper covers the monotherapy dose-escalation part of the phase I ivuxolimab trial, which included N of about 50 patients.

Regarding this clone: There is no known antigen for this receptor. No base qualities exist here, and no much larger clone lies one base off it.

To sequence the TCRbeta CDR3 region, genomic DNA was isolated from the sorted cells. TCRbeta CDR3 regions were sequenced using the immunoSEQ Assay. Imported from immuneACCESS, the table was reduced by TCRdb to in-frame sequences with V and J called. These copies leave out some clones; in studies compared against another copy, an unresolved V gene accounts for under half, and the cause of the remainder is not known. This sample lists about 58,000 clones; approximately 90% were detected once. The top ten clones comprise more than 9% of the sample. The investigation overall reported the following: In the 0.1-3.0 mg/kg groups, partial responders had among the lowest normalized peripheral clonal expansion, particularly in CD8+ T cells. Low levels of normalized T-cell clonal expansion were also seen in some patients who did not respond. After ivuxolimab, expanded clones were on average more numerous among CD8+ T cells than among CD4+ T cells. At doses of 0.1 to 3.0 mg/kg, clonal expansion of both CD4+ and CD8+ blood T cells was observed from baseline to week 6. The antigen specificity of the clonally expanded peripheral T cells was not determined.

Looking up the germline V gene yields CDR1 MDHEN and CDR2 SYDVKM. There are 14 amino acids in the CDR3, from cysteine to phenylalanine inclusive. This entry keeps only the CDR3 DNA: 42 bases, framed from base 1. Trimming accounts for 5 bases at V and 2 bases at J, while the number of junction bases matched to no gene is 4. The trial excluded patients who had a history of autoimmune disease or who were on systemic immunosuppression. Peripheral blood for TCR sequencing was collected from all dose cohorts at baseline, on cycle 4 day 1, and on cycle 7 day 1. The samples were drawn from a first-in-human, open-label, multicenter phase I dose-escalation trial of ivuxolimab. Adults with locally advanced or metastatic melanoma, renal cell carcinoma, hepatocellular carcinoma or head and neck squamous cell carcinoma were enrolled in the trial. Before TCR sequencing, CD4+ T cells and CD8+ T cells from peripheral blood were sorted into separate populations.

The sequence links TRBV28 to TRBJ2-7, with 9 junctional bases fitting TRBD2. This receptor was obtained from an adult with an advanced solid tumor such as melanoma, head and neck, liver or kidney cancer. The source material was CD4+ or CD8+ T cells sorted from blood, sampled in a trial of the OX40 agonist ivuxolimab. CDR3 reads: CASSRLAATYEQYF. The DNA is TGTGCCAGCAGTCGACTAGCGGCAACCTACGAGCAGTACTTC.